The 31 T cell receptor beta chains in this list originate from one sample, sequenced in a study of memory CD4+ T cells and cytomegalovirus serostatus. Single viable CD3+CD4+CD8-CD45RO+ cells were sorted as the memory CD4+ T cells. Data came from immunoSEQ multiplex PCR; TCRdb stores just in-frame clones and leaves some out. In the table there are some 50,000 clones, over 75% of which are singletons. The sequencing sample was made of memory CD4+ T cells from blood. Receptor source: an adult in good health and CMV-seronegative.

The chain is built from TRBV5-1 and TRBJ2-3; D is perhaps TRBD2 (6 bases). The CDR3 runs to 14 residues. V was clipped by 4 bases and J by 3 bases, with 12 bases between them. Germline lookup yields CDR1 SGHRS and CDR2 YFSETQ. CDR3 in amino acids: CASSPLEGTDTQYF. The CDR3 bases are TGCGCCAGCAGCCCGCTGGAGGGAACAGATACGCAGTATTTT.

Comment on this clone: One junction end does not reproduce the germline sequence, and a read error may be involved. V is TRBV7-7 and J is TRBJ2-5; 8 bases are shared with TRBD2. The CDR3 length is 16 residues. Germline V gene data show CDR1 as SSHAT and CDR2 as FNYEAQ (reference sequence). CDR3 DNA: TGTGCTAGCAGCTCCTGGACGGGGGGGGGCAAAGAGACCCAGTACTTC. It is translated as CASSSWTGGGKETQYF.

This chain links TRBV5-5 with TRBJ1-1, with TRBD1 matching over 9 bases. The V gene end was trimmed by 3 bases and the J gene end by 3 bases; junction bases not matched to a gene: 9. Germline CDR1 is SGHKS and CDR2 is YYEKEE (reference sequence). CDR3 length: 16 amino acids. Here the CDR3 DNA reads TGTGCCAGCAGCTGGGACAGGGCGAGAGTGGACACTGAAGCTTTCTTT. Residues: CASSWDRARVDTEAFF.

This clone is a singleton in its sample. CDR3 residues: CASSLPGEYNEQFF. The CDR3 DNA reads as TGCGCCAGCAGCTTGCCAGGGGAGTACAATGAGCAGTTCTTC. The chain couples TRBV5-1 to TRBJ2-1, with D tentatively TRBD1 (6 bases). CDR3 length: 14 residues. Germline values: CDR1 SGHRS, CDR2 YFSETQ. V was trimmed by 1 base and J by 4 bases, leaving 9 bases between them.

CDR3 in amino acids: CASSVPETKNTGELFF. The DNA for the CDR3 is TGTGCCAGCAGCGTCCCGGAGACAAAGAACACCGGGGAGCTGTTTTTT. The chain recombines TRBV5-4 with TRBJ2-2; D gene uncertain. V lost 4 bases and J 1 base, leaving 14 bases between the germline ends. Per the germline V gene, CDR1 is SGHNT and CDR2 is YYREEE (reference sequence). The CDR3 contains 16 residues.

This clone was observed a handful of times. The chain uses TRBV19 and TRBJ1-6; weak D call: TRBD1 (6 bases). CDR1 is LNHDA and CDR2 is SQIVND in the germline V gene (reference sequence). The V gene lost 3 bases and the J gene lost 10 bases, with 16 bases spanning the gap. The CDR3 consists of 15 residues. CDR3 nucleotide sequence: TGTGCCAGTAGTATGGGGGCAGGGGACGGGTCACCCCTCCACTTT. This codes for CASSMGAGDGSPLHF.

Points on this clone: The junction departs from germline at one end; a sequencing error may be responsible. This chain uses TRBV6-6 with TRBJ2-7; 9 bases align to TRBD1. Germline V gene lookup returns CDR1 MNHNY and CDR2 SVGAGI (reference sequence). This CDR3 is 14 amino acids long. CDR3 protein: CASTIGGTGYGQYF. The CDR3 DNA reads as TGTGCCAGCACCATAGGGGGGACAGGGTACGGGCAGTACTTC.

V usage is TRBV5-4 and J usage is TRBJ1-1; 9 positions match TRBD1. The trim removed 3 bases at V and 3 bases at J, leaving 6 bases unmatched. The CDR3 extends over 15 amino acids. CDR1 and CDR2 (germline): SGHNT, YYREEE (reference sequence). This CDR3 is CASSSTGQGYTEAFF. DNA of the CDR3: TGTGCCAGCAGCTCCACGGGACAGGGATACACTGAAGCTTTCTTT.

The rearrangement links TRBV7-2 to TRBJ2-2; possible D gene TRBD1, 5 bases. The length of the CDR3 is 14 residues. CDR1 and CDR2 from the germline V gene are SGHTA and FQGNSA. Trimming removed 3 bases at V and 5 bases at J, with 10 bases between. Written as DNA, the CDR3 is TGTGCCAGCAGCTTTATACAGGAGACCGGGGAGCTGTTTTTT. Amino acids: CASSFIQETGELFF. The full variable domain, in which reference TRBV7-2 and TRBJ2-2 provide the parts outside the CDR3, is GAGVSQSPSNKVTEKGKDVELRCDPISGHTALYWYRQSLGQGLEFLIYFQGNSAPDKSGLPSDRFSAERTGGSVSTLTIQRTQQEDSAVYLCASSFIQETGELFFGEGSRLTVL.

The V gene is TRBV7-2, the J gene TRBJ2-1; 8 nucleotides align to TRBD2. The length of the CDR3 is 17 residues. V lost 5 bases and J lost 4; bases outside the gene matches: 13. The germline CDR1 and CDR2 sequences are SGHTA and FQGNSA. For the CDR3, the DNA is TGTGCCAGCAGCACCCCCGATAGCGGGACTTTTTACAATGAGCAGTTCTTC. It yields the protein CASSTPDSGTFYNEQFF.

Only one count was recorded for this clone. The V call is TRBV6-1, the J call TRBJ2-7; D may be TRBD1 or TRBD2 (5 bases each). Germline V gene sequence: CDR1 MNHNS, CDR2 SASEGT. V lost 1 base to trimming and J lost 2 bases, with 12 bases between them. CDR3 length: 15 amino acids. The CDR3 sequence: CASSEEYRGTYEQYF. The DNA of the CDR3 is TGTGCCAGCAGTGAAGAATACCGGGGCACCTACGAGCAGTACTTC.

The rearrangement links TRBV11-2 to TRBJ2-5, with D perhaps TRBD2 (6 bases). The J call may be faulty, since TRBJ2-7 better matches the DNA end. This CDR3 spans 15 amino acids. CDR1 is SGHAT, CDR2 FQNNGV, per germline. CDR3 sequence reads: CASSLRRGGNYEQYF. CDR3 nucleotide sequence: TGTGCCAGCAGCCTTAGAAGGGGCGGGAACTACGAGCAGTACTTC.

The CDR3 is CASSTFGSSGNTIYF. CDR3 DNA sequence: TGTGCCAGTAGTACCTTTGGGTCCTCTGGAAACACCATATATTTT. The chain joins TRBV19 to TRBJ1-3, with D unclear. The germline CDR1 and CDR2 sequences are LNHDA and SQIVND (reference sequence). V dropped 4 bases and J dropped 0 bases, with 10 bases sitting between them. The CDR3 extends over 15 amino acids. Using reference TRBV19 and TRBJ1-3 for the parts outside the CDR3, the full variable domain is DGGITQSPKYLFRKEGQNVTLSCEQNLNHDAMYWYRQDPGQGLRLIYYSQIVNDFQKGDIAEGYSVSREKKESFPLTVTSAQKNPTAFYLCASSTFGSSGNTIYFGEGSWLTVV.

This chain uses TRBV7-3 with TRBJ1-1; D is possibly TRBD1 (5 bases). Germline V lookup: CDR1 SGHTA, CDR2 FQGTGA. Trimming removed 1 base from V and 1 base from J, with 7 bases in between. This CDR3 region has 14 residues. In DNA, the CDR3 is TGTGCCAGCAGCTTAATGGGGGGGAACACTGAAGCTTTCTTT. Translation gives CASSLMGGNTEAFF.

CDR3 in amino acids: CSVDRGQETQYF. DNA for the CDR3: TGCAGCGTTGACAGGGGGCAAGAGACCCAGTACTTC. V and J are TRBV29-1 and TRBJ2-5; 7 nucleotides match TRBD1. The CDR3 is 12 amino acids. CDR1 and CDR2 from the germline V gene are SQVTM and ANQGSEA. V shed 3 bases, J shed 2 bases, and the junction held 0 bases outside the gene matches.

The chain combines TRBV6-5 with TRBJ1-1; D is uncertain. CDR1 is MNHEY and CDR2 is SVGAGI in the germline V gene. The CDR3 is 13 amino acids. V dropped 5 bases and J dropped 2 bases, with 9 bases sitting between them. The CDR3 nucleotides are TGTGCCAGCAGTAGGACCTCAAACACTGAAGCTTTCTTT. This codes for CASSRTSNTEAFF.

This chain connects TRBV6-4 to TRBJ1-5; D is undetermined. This CDR3 contains 14 residues. Trimming cost V 3 bases and J 6 bases, with 12 bases left between them. Germline CDR1 is MRHNA and CDR2 is SNTAGT. CDR3 sequence reads: CASSEMGFGQPQHF. In DNA, the CDR3 is TGTGCCAGCAGTGAAATGGGGTTTGGTCAGCCCCAGCATTTT.

The chain is built from TRBV7-6 and TRBJ2-7, with 7 nucleotides matching TRBD1. The CDR3 covers 14 residues. Germline CDR1 reads SGHVS; CDR2 reads FNYEAQ. The V and J ends lost 1 base and 7 bases, in that order; junction bases with no gene match: 7. Here the CDR3 reads CASSLVTGLREQYF. CDR3 DNA: TGTGCCAGCAGCTTAGTGACAGGGTTGAGGGAGCAGTACTTC.

The V call is TRBV19, the J call TRBJ2-5, with D tentatively TRBD2 (7 bases). The CDR3 spans 15 residues. V lost 1 base and J lost 2, with 11 bases in between. CDR1 is LNHDA, CDR2 SQIVND, per germline (reference sequence). This CDR3 is CASSIAGGLQETQYF. CDR3 DNA sequence: TGTGCCAGTAGTATAGCGGGGGGCTTGCAAGAGACCCAGTACTTC.

V usage is TRBV2 and J usage is TRBJ1-1; 8 nucleotides agree with TRBD1. V shed 2 bases and J 7 bases; nucleotides not matched to a gene: 9. CDR1 and CDR2 (germline): SNHLY, FYNNEI. The length of the CDR3 is 15 residues. CDR3 sequence reads: CASSENQGASGEAFF. The CDR3 bases are TGTGCCAGCAGTGAAAATCAGGGGGCCTCTGGTGAAGCTTTCTTT.

The gene calls are TRBV6-1 and TRBJ2-7; TRBD1 matches at 9 bases. V was clipped by 4 bases and J by 4 bases; unmatched bases: 8. Germline-derived CDR1 and CDR2 are MNHNS and SASEGT. The CDR3 has 15 amino acids. The CDR3, as DNA: TGTGCCAGCAGTGGGGAGGGGACAGGGTTTTACGAGCAGTACTTC. Translated: CASSGEGTGFYEQYF.

The chain links TRBV30 to TRBJ1-6, with D possibly matching TRBD1 (5 bases). Germline V gene data show CDR1 as GTSNPN and CDR2 as SVGIG (reference sequence). With 0 bases removed from V and 4 bases from J, the gap between germline ends came to 13 bases. The CDR3 is 16 amino acids. For the CDR3, the DNA is TGTGCCTGGAGTGTTGGGGCTGCCTTATATAATTCACCCCTCCACTTT. Protein: CAWSVGAALYNSPLHF. The variable domain in full, with the rest retrieved from reference TRBV30 and TRBJ1-6, is SQTIHQWPATLVQPVGSPLSLECTVEGTSNPNLYWYRQAAGRGLQLLFYSVGIGQISSEVPQNLSASRPQDRQFILSSKKLLLSDSGFYLCAWSVGAALYNSPLHFGNGTRLTVT.

The count of this clone is one. V usage is TRBV6-5 and J usage is TRBJ2-2; D remains ambiguous. CDR3 length: 14 residues. Germline CDR1 and CDR2: MNHEY and SVGAGI. Trimming took off 1 base at V and 4 bases at J, with 7 bases between the two ends. The CDR3 sequence: CASSYYGGTGELFF. CDR3 bases: TGTGCCAGCAGTTACTATGGCGGCACCGGGGAGCTGTTTTTT.

This chain connects TRBV28 to TRBJ2-1, with D possibly called TRBD1 or TRBD2 (6 bases each). V was trimmed by 7 bases and J by 5 bases, leaving 21 bases between them. This CDR3 is 16 amino acids long. Per germline, CDR1 MDHEN and CDR2 SYDVKM. CDR3 protein: CASTQGTFSGDNEQFF. In DNA form, the CDR3 reads TGTGCCAGCACCCAGGGGACTTTCAGTGGGGACAATGAGCAGTTCTTC.

The chain uses TRBV9 and TRBJ1-6; D is ambiguous. Germline assignment: CDR1 SGDLS and CDR2 YYNGEE. This CDR3 is built from 15 residues. The ends were cut back, 3 bases at V and 0 bases at J, with 7 bases in the middle. CDR3 region: CASSGSTSYNSPLHF. The CDR3 DNA sequence: TGTGCCAGCAGCGGATCCACCTCCTATAATTCACCCCTCCACTTT.

The chain uses TRBV4-2 and TRBJ1-2; 7 nucleotides match TRBD1. Germline trimming cut 2 bases from V and 2 bases from J; bases unmatched to any gene: 5. Germline-derived CDR1 and CDR2 are LGHNA and YNFKEQ. There are 15 residues in the CDR3. The CDR3 spells CASSQLTGVNYGYTF. As DNA, the CDR3 is TGTGCCAGCAGCCAACTCACAGGGGTCAACTATGGCTACACCTTC.

V and J are TRBV7-9 and TRBJ2-5; D may be TRBD1 (5 bases). Trimming left V 2 bases short and J 5 bases short, with 15 bases between. The CDR3 sequence is 15 residues long. Germline CDR1 and CDR2: SEHNR and FQNEAQ (reference sequence). The CDR3 here is CASSLRGGLGETQYF. As DNA, the CDR3 is TGTGCCAGCAGCTTAAGGGGTGGTTTAGGGGAGACCCAGTACTTC.

The chain combines TRBV2 with TRBJ2-5; no clear D gene. The CDR3 contains 12 residues. V was pared by 4 bases and J by 0 bases, with 3 bases between. CDR1 SNHLY and CDR2 FYNNEI come from the germline V gene. The CDR3 DNA is TGTGCCAGCAGTGTGTACCAAGAGACCCAGTACTTC. It yields the protein CASSVYQETQYF.

Here the CDR3 DNA reads TGTGCCAGCAGTGAGGGCCTGAATCAGCCCCAGCATTTT. Translating it yields CASSEGLNQPQHF. The chain employs TRBV6-4 and TRBJ1-5; D remains ambiguous. The CDR3 consists of 13 residues. The germline V and J ends were trimmed by 3 bases and 4 bases, with 7 bases remaining between them. Germline V gives CDR1 MRHNA, CDR2 SNTAGT.

This chain connects TRBV5-1 to TRBJ1-6; no definite D call. From germline, CDR1 is SGHRS and CDR2 YFSETQ. The V gene lost 3 bases and the J gene lost 10 bases, with 17 bases spanning the gap. The CDR3 loop spans 15 amino acids. CDR3 DNA: TGCGCCAGCAGCTCGTTGGACGGGTTTGGGTCACCCCTCCACTTT. Amino acid sequence: CASSSLDGFGSPLHF.

The chain has TRBV7-2 and TRBJ2-3; D gene uncertain. V was shortened by 5 bases and J by 6 bases, with 9 bases between the two germline ends. Germline lookup yields CDR1 SGHTA and CDR2 FQGNSA. This CDR3 has 12 residues. CDR3 in amino acids: CASSANIDTQYF. CDR3 sequence (DNA): TGTGCCAGCAGCGCCAACATCGATACGCAGTATTTT.